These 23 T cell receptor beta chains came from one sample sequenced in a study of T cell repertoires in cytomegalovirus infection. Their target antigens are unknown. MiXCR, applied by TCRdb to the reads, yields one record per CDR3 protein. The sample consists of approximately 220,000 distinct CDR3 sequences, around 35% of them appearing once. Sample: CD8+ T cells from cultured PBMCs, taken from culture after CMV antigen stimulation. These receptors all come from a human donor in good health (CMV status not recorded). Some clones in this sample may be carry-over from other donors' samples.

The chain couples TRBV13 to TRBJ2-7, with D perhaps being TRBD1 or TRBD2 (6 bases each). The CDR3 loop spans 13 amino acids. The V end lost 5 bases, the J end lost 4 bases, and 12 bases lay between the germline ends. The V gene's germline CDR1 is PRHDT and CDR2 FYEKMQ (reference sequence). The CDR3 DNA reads TGTGCCAGCAGCGCGGGACACACGTACGAGCAGTACTTC. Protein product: CASSAGHTYEQYF.

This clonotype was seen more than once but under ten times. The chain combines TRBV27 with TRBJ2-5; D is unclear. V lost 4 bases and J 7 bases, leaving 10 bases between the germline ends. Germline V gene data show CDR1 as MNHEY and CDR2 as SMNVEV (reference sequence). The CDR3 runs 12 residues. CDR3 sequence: CASSSSPRTQYF. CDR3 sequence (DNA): TGTGCCAGCAGTTCCTCCCCCCGGACCCAGTACTTC.

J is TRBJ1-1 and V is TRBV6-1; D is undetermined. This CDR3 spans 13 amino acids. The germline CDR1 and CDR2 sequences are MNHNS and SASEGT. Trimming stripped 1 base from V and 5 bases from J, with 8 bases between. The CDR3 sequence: CASSEDELTEAFF. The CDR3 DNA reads TGTGCCAGCAGTGAAGACGAGCTTACTGAAGCTTTCTTT.

CDR3 region: CASTGMGKEQFF. The CDR3 DNA sequence: TGTGCCAGCACCGGTATGGGAAAAGAGCAGTTCTTC. This chain links TRBV12-3 or TRBV12-4 with TRBJ2-1; D unresolved. V lost 7 bases to trimming and J lost 10 bases, with 14 bases between them. The CDR3 extends over 12 amino acids.

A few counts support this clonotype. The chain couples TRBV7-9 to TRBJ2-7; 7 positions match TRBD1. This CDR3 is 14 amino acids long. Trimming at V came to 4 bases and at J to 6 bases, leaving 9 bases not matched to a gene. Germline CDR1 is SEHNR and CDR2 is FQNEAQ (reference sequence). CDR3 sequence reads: CASSYLDRWGEQYF. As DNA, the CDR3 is TGTGCCAGCAGCTACTTGGACAGGTGGGGCGAGCAGTACTTC.

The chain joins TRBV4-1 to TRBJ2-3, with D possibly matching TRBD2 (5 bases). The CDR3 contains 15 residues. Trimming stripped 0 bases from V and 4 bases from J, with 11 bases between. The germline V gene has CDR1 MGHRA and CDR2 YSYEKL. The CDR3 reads CASSQERRIPDTQYF. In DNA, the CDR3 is TGCGCCAGCAGCCAAGAACGGAGGATCCCAGATACGCAGTATTTT.

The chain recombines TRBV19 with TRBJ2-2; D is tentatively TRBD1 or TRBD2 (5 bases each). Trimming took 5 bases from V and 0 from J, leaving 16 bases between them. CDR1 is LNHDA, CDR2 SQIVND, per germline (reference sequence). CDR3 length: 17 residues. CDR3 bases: TGTGCCAGTAGTCCCGGGACCTTAAATTCGAACACCGGGGAGCTGTTTTTT. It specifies CASSPGTLNSNTGELFF. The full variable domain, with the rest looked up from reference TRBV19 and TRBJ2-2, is DGGITQSPKYLFRKEGQNVTLSCEQNLNHDAMYWYRQDPGQGLRLIYYSQIVNDFQKGDIAEGYSVSREKKESFPLTVTSAQKNPTAFYLCASSPGTLNSNTGELFFGEGSRLTVL.

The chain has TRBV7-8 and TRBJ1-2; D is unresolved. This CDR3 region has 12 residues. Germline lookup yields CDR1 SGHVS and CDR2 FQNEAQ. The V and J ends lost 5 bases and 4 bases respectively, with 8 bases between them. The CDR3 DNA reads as TGTGCCAGCAGCCTGAACAGCTATGGCTACACCTTC. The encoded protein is CASSLNSYGYTF.

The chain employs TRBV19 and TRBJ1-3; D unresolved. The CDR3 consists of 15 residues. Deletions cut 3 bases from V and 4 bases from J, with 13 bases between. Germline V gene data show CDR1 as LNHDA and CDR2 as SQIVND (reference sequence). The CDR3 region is CASSIDASGGNTIYF. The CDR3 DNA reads TGTGCCAGTAGTATTGACGCCTCTGGAGGAAACACCATATATTTT.

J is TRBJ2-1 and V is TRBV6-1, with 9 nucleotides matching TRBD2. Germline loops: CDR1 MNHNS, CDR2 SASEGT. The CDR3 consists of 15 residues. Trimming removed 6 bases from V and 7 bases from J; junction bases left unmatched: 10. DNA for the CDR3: TGTGCCAGCAGGGCGGGACTAGCCTCTTTGAATGAGCAGTTCTTC. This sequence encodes CASRAGLASLNEQFF.

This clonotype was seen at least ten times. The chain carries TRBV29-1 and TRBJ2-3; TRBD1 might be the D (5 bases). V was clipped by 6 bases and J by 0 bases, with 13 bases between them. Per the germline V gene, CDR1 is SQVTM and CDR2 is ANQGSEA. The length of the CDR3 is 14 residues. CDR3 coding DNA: TGCAGCGTCATAAGGGGTGGTAGCACAGATACGCAGTATTTT. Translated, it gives CSVIRGGSTDTQYF.

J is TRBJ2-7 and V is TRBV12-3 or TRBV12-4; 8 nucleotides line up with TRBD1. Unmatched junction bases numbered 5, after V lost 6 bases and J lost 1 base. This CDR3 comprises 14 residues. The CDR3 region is CASRSGTGSYEQYF. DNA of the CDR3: TGTGCCAGCAGATCCGGGACAGGTTCCTACGAGCAGTACTTC.

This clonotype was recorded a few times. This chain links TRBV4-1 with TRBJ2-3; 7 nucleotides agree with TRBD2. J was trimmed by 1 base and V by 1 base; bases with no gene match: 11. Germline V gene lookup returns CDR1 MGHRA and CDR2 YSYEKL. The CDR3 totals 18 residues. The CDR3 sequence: CASSQGLAKRGRTDTQYF. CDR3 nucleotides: TGCGCCAGCAGCCAAGGTTTGGCGAAGCGGGGCCGCACAGATACGCAGTATTTT.

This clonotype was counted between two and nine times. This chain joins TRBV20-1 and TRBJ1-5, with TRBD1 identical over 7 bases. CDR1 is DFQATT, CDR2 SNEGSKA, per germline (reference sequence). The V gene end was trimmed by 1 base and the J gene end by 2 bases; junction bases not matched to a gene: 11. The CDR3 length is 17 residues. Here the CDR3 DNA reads TGCAGTGCTAGAGCCTCCCCCCCAGGGGGGCGCAATCAGCCCCAGCATTTT. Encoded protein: CSARASPPGGRNQPQHF.

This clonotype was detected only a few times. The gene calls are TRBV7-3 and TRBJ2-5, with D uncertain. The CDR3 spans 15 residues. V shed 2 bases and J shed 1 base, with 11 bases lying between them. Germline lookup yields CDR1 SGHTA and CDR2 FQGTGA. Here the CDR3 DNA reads TGTGCCAGCAGCTTAGGTGATCTACTCCAAGAGACCCAGTACTTC. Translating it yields CASSLGDLLQETQYF.

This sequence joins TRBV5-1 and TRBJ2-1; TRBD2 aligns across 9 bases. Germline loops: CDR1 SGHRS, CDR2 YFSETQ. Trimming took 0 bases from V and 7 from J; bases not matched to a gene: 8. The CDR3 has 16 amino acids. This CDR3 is CASSLVGGRAVNEQFF. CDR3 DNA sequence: TGCGCCAGCAGCTTGGTTGGCGGGAGGGCCGTAAATGAGCAGTTCTTC. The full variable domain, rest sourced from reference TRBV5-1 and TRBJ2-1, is KAGVTQTPRYLIKTRGQQVTLSCSPISGHRSVSWYQQTPGQGLQFLFEYFSETQRNKGNFPGRFSGRQFSNSRSEMNVSTLELGDSALYLCASSLVGGRAVNEQFFGPGTRLTVL.

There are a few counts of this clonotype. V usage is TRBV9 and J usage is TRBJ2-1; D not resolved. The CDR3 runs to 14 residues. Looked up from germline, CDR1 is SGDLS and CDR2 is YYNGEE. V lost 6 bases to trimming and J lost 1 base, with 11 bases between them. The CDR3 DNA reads TGTGCCAGCAACCCCAGGTATTCCTACAATGAGCAGTTCTTC. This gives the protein CASNPRYSYNEQFF. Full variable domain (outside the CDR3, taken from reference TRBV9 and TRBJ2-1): DSGVTQTPKHLITATGQRVTLRCSPRSGDLSVYWYQQSLDQGLQFLIQYYNGEERAKGNILERFSAQQFPDLHSELNLSSLELGDSALYFCASNPRYSYNEQFFGPGTRLTVL.

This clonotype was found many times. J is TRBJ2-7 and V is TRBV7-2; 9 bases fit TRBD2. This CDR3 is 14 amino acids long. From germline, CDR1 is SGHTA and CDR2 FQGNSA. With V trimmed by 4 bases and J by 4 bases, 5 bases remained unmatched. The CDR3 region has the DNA TGTGCCAGCAGCTGGACTAGCGCGAATTACGAGCAGTACTTC. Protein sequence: CASSWTSANYEQYF.

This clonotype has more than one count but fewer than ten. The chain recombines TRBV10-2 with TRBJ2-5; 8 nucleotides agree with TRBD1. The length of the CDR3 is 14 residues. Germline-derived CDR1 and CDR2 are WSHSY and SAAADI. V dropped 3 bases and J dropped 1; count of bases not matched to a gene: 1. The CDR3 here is CASSDRGPQETQYF. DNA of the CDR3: TGCGCCAGCAGTGACAGGGGGCCCCAAGAGACCCAGTACTTC.

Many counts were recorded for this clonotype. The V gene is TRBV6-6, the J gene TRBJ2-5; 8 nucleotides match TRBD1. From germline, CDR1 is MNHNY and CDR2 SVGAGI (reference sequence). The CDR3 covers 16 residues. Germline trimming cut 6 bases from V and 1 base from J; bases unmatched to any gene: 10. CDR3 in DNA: TGTGCCAGCAGGAACCGGGACAGGTTCGTCCAAGAGACCCAGTACTTC. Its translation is CASRNRDRFVQETQYF.

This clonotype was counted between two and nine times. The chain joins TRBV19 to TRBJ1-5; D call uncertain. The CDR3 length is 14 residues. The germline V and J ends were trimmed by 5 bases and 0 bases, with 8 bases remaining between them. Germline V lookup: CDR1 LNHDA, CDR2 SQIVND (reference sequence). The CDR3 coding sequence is TGTGCCAGTAGTTGGAGTTATAGCAATCAGCCCCAGCATTTT. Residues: CASSWSYSNQPQHF.

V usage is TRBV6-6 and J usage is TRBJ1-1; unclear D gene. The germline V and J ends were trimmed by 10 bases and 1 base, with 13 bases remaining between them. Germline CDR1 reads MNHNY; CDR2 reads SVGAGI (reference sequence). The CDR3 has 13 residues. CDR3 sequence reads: CATRGLKNTEAFF. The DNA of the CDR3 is TGTGCCACCCGAGGACTCAAGAACACTGAAGCTTTCTTT.

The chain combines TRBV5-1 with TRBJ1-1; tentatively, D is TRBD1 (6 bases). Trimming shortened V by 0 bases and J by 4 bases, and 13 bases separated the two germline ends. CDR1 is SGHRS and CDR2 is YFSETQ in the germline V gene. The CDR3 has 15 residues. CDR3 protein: CASSLGGPLGTEAFF. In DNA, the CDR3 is TGCGCCAGCAGCTTGGGGGGGCCGCTGGGCACTGAAGCTTTCTTT.